This TCR beta chain was captured by sequencing in a study of GPR56 and killer-like receptors on CD4 memory cells (dated by TCRdb to about 2019). Background on the whole study: According to the study's proposal, human CD4+ memory T-cell differentiation and cytokine production potential are marked by the progressive acquisition of KLRB1, KLRG1, GPR56 and then KLRF1. The study described its healthy blood donors as age-matched to the liver disease patients, who had a median age of around 71 years.

The data were produced on an Illumina HiSeq 2500. To build sequencing libraries, a previously published PCR protocol was used to amplify the recombined TCRbeta locus. The paper's data handling went like this. Reads whose average quality score was below 30 were removed, and the reads that remained were processed with IMSEQ. Each clonotype was defined by Vbeta gene, Jbeta gene and CDR3 amino acid sequence. The Morisita-Horn index, computed on the top 100 expanded clones, was used to measure repertoire overlap between populations. Clonal diversity was assessed with Rényi diversity profiles calculated on the top 100 expanded clones. Following reprocessing of the reads by TCRdb, the data hold one row per CDR3 protein sequence and no DNA is available. TCRdb, not the authors, supplied the V and J calls. This sample's listing comprises under 3,500 distinct CDR3 sequences. Of the sample, about 5.2% is held by the ten largest clones.

The CDR3 measures 12 amino acids from cysteine to phenylalanine. No DNA is listed. As encoded in the germline V gene (reference sequence), CDR1 is LNHDA while CDR2 is SQIVND. General findings and caveats noted by the study authors: Rather than covering full repertoires, the diversity and similarity analyses were limited to the 100 most expanded clones in each population. TCR repertoires overlapped especially between the late populations 4 and 5, and partly population 3. The authors took the finding that clones dominating late populations 4 and 5 were also present in early populations 1 and 2 as evidence for linear differentiation. Low clonal frequency was observed in the marker-negative population, and a progressive increase in clonal frequency, with a corresponding decrease in TCRbeta diversity, was observed along the proposed pathway.

Before TCRbeta sequencing, fluorescence-activated cell sorting was used to enrich five KLR/GPR56-defined CD4+ populations. To test a linear memory differentiation pathway, the researchers sequenced TCRbeta repertoires from five CD4+ T-cell subsets that were defined by expression of KLRB1, KLRG1, GPR56 and KLRF1. TCR-sequenced cells came from peripheral blood of healthy control individuals, reported as five donors in the TCRbeta analysis figure. Heparinized peripheral blood was collected, and every sample was processed within one hour of being retrieved. Blood was diluted 1:2 in PBS, and peripheral blood mononuclear cells were then isolated from the diluted blood at room temperature by Biocoll density gradient centrifugation. Before flow sorting, CD4+ T cells were enriched from freshly isolated PBMCs by magnetic sorting with anti-CD4 MicroBeads. A BD FACSAria II was used to sort CD4+ T cells enriched from PBMCs of healthy donors according to marker expression. Surface staining used anti-KLRB1 clone 191B8, anti-KLRF1 clone 4A4.D10 and anti-KLRG1 clone REA261 antibodies from Miltenyi Biotec.

With no count recorded, this clonotype is classed as medium-sized (0.01 to 0.1%) from frequency. Its cognate antigen has yet to be identified. The TCR comes from a human donor in good health. The rearranged chain carries TRBV19 and TRBJ1-3. Sequencing was done on a sample of memory CD4+ T cells from blood. CDR3 reads: CASSIERNTIYF. Here the CDR3 is joined to the reference TRBV19 and TRBJ1-3 genes, and the full variable domain is: DGGITQSPKYLFRKEGQNVTLSCEQNLNHDAMYWYRQDPGQGLRLIYYSQIVNDFQKGDIAEGYSVSREKKESFPLTVTSAQKNPTAFYLCASSIERNTIYFGEGSWLTVV.